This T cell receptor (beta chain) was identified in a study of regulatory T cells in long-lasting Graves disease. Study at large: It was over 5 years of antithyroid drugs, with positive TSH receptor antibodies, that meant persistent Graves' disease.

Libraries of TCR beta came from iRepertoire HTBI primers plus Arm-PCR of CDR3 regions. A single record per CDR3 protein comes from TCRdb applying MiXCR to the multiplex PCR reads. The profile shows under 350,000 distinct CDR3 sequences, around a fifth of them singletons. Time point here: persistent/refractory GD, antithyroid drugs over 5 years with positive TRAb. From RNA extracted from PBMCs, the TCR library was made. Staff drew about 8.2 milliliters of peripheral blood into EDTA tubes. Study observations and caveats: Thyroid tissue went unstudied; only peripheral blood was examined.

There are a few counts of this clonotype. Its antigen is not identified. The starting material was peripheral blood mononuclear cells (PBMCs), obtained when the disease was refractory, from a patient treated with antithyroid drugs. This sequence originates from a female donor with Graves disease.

In DNA, the CDR3 is TGTGCCTGGAGTGGCGGGTGGGATGAAAAACTGTTTTTT. Its translation: CAWSGGWDEKLFF. The chain uses TRBV30 and TRBJ1-4; no clear D gene. This CDR3 has 13 residues. CDR1 is GTSNPN, CDR2 SVGIG, per germline (reference sequence). Between the trimmed V and J ends, which lost 1 base and 6 bases, there was a span of 9 bases.